Listed below are T cell receptor beta chains from one sample, sequenced in a study of blood T cell repertoires in COVID-19. Repertoires were generated with immunoSEQ multiplex PCR, while TCRdb's copy carries only in-frame clones and drops some. Of over 250,000 clones listed, more than 75% were seen once; the top ten hold roughly 2%. Sequencing was carried out using PBMCs or T cells enriched from blood (not recorded which). The receptors derive from a woman aged 60-75 years in a cohort exposed to, infected with or recovered from COVID-19 (not recorded which). CDR3s include the opening cysteine and the closing phenylalanine or tryptophan. A D gene is named only where the DNA matches it firmly. The size of a clone is reported for some rows only, either as once, few or many, or as a class for expanded clones.

J gene: TRBJ2-7
D gene: -
V gene: TRBV5-4
clone size: -
CDR3 protein: CASSSQVNEQYF
CDR3 DNA: TGTGCCAGCAGCTCCCAGGTCAACGAGCAGTACTTC

J gene: TRBJ2-1
D gene: TRBD2
V gene: TRBV24-1
clone size: -
CDR3 protein: CATSDEVAGVINEQFF
CDR3 DNA: TGTGCCACCAGTGATGAGGTGGCGGGAGTTATAAATGAGCAGTTCTTC

J gene: TRBJ2-5
D gene: -
V gene: TRBV7-6
clone size: -
CDR3 protein: CASSSSGREQETQYF
CDR3 DNA: TGTGCCAGCAGTTCCAGCGGGCGAGAACAAGAGACCCAGTACTTC

J gene: TRBJ2-2
D gene: TRBD1
V gene: TRBV29-1
clone size: -
CDR3 protein: CSVEHPRTGANTGELFF
CDR3 DNA: TGCAGCGTTGAACACCCTAGGACAGGGGCGAACACCGGGGAGCTGTTTTTT

J gene: TRBJ2-1
D gene: TRBD2
V gene: TRBV24-1
clone size: -
CDR3 protein: CATSGGLAGSYEQFF
CDR3 DNA: TGTGCCACCAGTGGTGGGCTAGCGGGATCATATGAGCAGTTCTTC

J gene: TRBJ2-2
D gene: TRBD1
V gene: TRBV11-3
clone size: once
CDR3 protein: CASSLPPGQVLNTGELFF
CDR3 DNA: TGTGCCAGCAGCTTACCCCCCGGACAGGTCCTAAACACCGGGGAGCTGTTTTTT

J gene: TRBJ2-5
D gene: -
V gene: TRBV24-1
clone size: -
CDR3 protein: CATSDLGTQYF
CDR3 DNA: TGTGCCACCAGTGATCTAGGAACCCAGTACTTC

J gene: TRBJ2-7
D gene: -
V gene: TRBV5-1
clone size: -
CDR3 protein: CASSLAGGTAYEQYF
CDR3 DNA: TGCGCCAGCAGCTTGGCCGGCGGTACCGCCTACGAGCAGTACTTC

J gene: TRBJ1-2
D gene: TRBD1
V gene: TRBV28
clone size: -
CDR3 protein: CASSTRGRGRGGYTF
CDR3 DNA: TGTGCCAGCAGTACCAGGGGGCGCGGAAGAGGTGGCTACACCTTC

J gene: TRBJ1-1
D gene: TRBD1
V gene: TRBV7-9
clone size: once
CDR3 protein: CASRTGAEAFF
CDR3 DNA: TGTGCCAGCAGGACAGGGGCCGAGGCTTTCTTT

J gene: TRBJ1-2
D gene: -
V gene: TRBV27
clone size: -
CDR3 protein: CASSSTSTDGYGYTF
CDR3 DNA: TGTGCCAGCAGTTCCACATCTACCGACGGGTATGGCTACACCTTC

J gene: TRBJ2-7
D gene: TRBD2
V gene: TRBV4-1
clone size: -
CDR3 protein: CASSQVDMGLAGVHEQYF
CDR3 DNA: TGCGCCAGCAGCCAAGTTGACATGGGACTAGCGGGAGTCCACGAGCAGTACTTC

J gene: TRBJ2-7
D gene: TRBD2
V gene: TRBV9
clone size: -
CDR3 protein: CASSVGSSGYEQYF
CDR3 DNA: TGTGCCAGCAGCGTAGGTTCTAGCGGGTACGAGCAGTACTTC

J gene: TRBJ2-3
D gene: -
V gene: TRBV24-1
clone size: -
CDR3 protein: CATSSGGTDTQYF
CDR3 DNA: TGTGCCACCAGTTCAGGGGGCACAGATACGCAGTATTTT

J gene: TRBJ1-3
D gene: -
V gene: TRBV7-9
clone size: -
CDR3 protein: CASSPGQPRGGNTIYF
CDR3 DNA: TGTGCCAGCAGCCCCGGACAGCCGAGGGGAGGAAACACCATATATTTT

J gene: TRBJ2-3
D gene: -
V gene: TRBV28
clone size: once
CDR3 protein: CASSTSRGGDTQYF
CDR3 DNA: TGTGCCAGCAGTACCTCCAGGGGAGGGGATACGCAGTATTTT

J gene: TRBJ2-7
D gene: TRBD2
V gene: TRBV7-9
clone size: -
CDR3 protein: CASGSSGSIGQYF
CDR3 DNA: TGTGCCAGCGGCTCTAGCGGGAGTATAGGGCAGTACTTC

J gene: TRBJ1-5
D gene: TRBD1
V gene: TRBV10-2
clone size: -
CDR3 protein: CASRKGQGNQPQHF
CDR3 DNA: TGCGCCAGCAGAAAGGGACAGGGTAATCAGCCCCAGCATTTT

J gene: TRBJ2-5
D gene: TRBD2
V gene: TRBV5-1
clone size: -
CDR3 protein: CASSLVVAGETQYF
CDR3 DNA: TGCGCCAGCAGCTTGGTAGTAGCGGGGGAGACCCAGTACTTC

J gene: TRBJ1-4
D gene: -
V gene: TRBV21-1
clone size: -
CDR3 protein: CASQRPQGLEEKLFF
CDR3 DNA: TGTGCCAGCCAGCGACCTCAGGGGTTAGAGGAAAAACTGTTTTTT

J gene: TRBJ1-6
D gene: TRBD1
V gene: TRBV5-4
clone size: -
CDR3 protein: CASSRQGNSPLHF
CDR3 DNA: TGTGCCAGCAGCCGACAGGGTAATTCACCCCTCCACTTT

J gene: TRBJ1-5
D gene: -
V gene: TRBV19
clone size: -
CDR3 protein: CATRDTNQPQHF
CDR3 DNA: TGTGCCACTCGGGACACCAATCAGCCCCAGCATTTT

J gene: TRBJ2-3
D gene: TRBD2
V gene: TRBV30
clone size: once
CDR3 protein: CAWRAGGPLAYF
CDR3 DNA: TGTGCCTGGAGGGCGGGAGGGCCGCTCGCGTATTTT

J gene: TRBJ2-1
D gene: -
V gene: TRBV25-1
clone size: -
CDR3 protein: CASSDYRVADEQFF
CDR3 DNA: TGTGCCAGCAGTGACTACAGGGTCGCGGATGAGCAGTTCTTC

J gene: TRBJ2-5
D gene: -
V gene: TRBV28
clone size: once
CDR3 protein: CASSSPRVETQYF
CDR3 DNA: TGTGCCAGCAGTTCGCCTAGAGTAGAGACCCAGTACTTC

J gene: TRBJ2-3
D gene: TRBD2
V gene: TRBV5-4
clone size: -
CDR3 protein: CASSLNSGRSDTQYF
CDR3 DNA: TGTGCCAGCAGCTTGAATAGCGGGAGATCAGATACGCAGTATTTT

J gene: TRBJ1-4
D gene: -
V gene: TRBV7-9
clone size: -
CDR3 protein: CASSLDRSNEKLFF
CDR3 DNA: TGTGCCAGCAGCTTAGACAGGAGTAATGAAAAACTGTTTTTT

J gene: TRBJ2-7
D gene: -
V gene: TRBV19
clone size: -
CDR3 protein: CASSIGGIGDFQVEGSYEQYF
CDR3 DNA: TGTGCCAGTAGTATAGGGGGGATAGGGGACTTCCAGGTAGAGGGATCCTACGAGCAGTACTTC

J gene: TRBJ2-5
D gene: TRBD2
V gene: TRBV5-1
clone size: few
CDR3 protein: CASSLGDGRVQETQYF
CDR3 DNA: TGCGCCAGCAGCTTGGGGGACGGGAGGGTCCAAGAGACCCAGTACTTC

J gene: TRBJ2-3
D gene: TRBD2
V gene: TRBV19
clone size: -
CDR3 protein: CASSIGLAGGGDTQYF
CDR3 DNA: TGTGCCAGTAGTATAGGGCTAGCGGGAGGAGGAGATACGCAGTATTTT

J gene: TRBJ2-1
D gene: TRBD2
V gene: TRBV18
clone size: -
CDR3 protein: CASSLRLAGDNEQFF
CDR3 DNA: TGTGCCAGCTCACTGCGACTAGCAGGTGACAATGAGCAGTTCTTC

J gene: TRBJ1-5
D gene: -
V gene: TRBV9
clone size: -
CDR3 protein: CASGGTTANQPQHF
CDR3 DNA: TGTGCCAGCGGAGGTACGACGGCAAATCAGCCCCAGCATTTT

J gene: TRBJ2-5
D gene: TRBD1
V gene: TRBV24-1
clone size: once
CDR3 protein: CATSNRGRGETQYF
CDR3 DNA: TGTGCCACCAGTAACAGGGGGCGCGGTGAGACCCAGTACTTC

J gene: TRBJ1-3
D gene: -
V gene: TRBV30
clone size: -
CDR3 protein: CAWRGQEGSGNTIYF
CDR3 DNA: TGTGCCTGGAGGGGACAAGAAGGCTCTGGAAACACCATATATTTT

J gene: TRBJ1-5
D gene: -
V gene: TRBV28
clone size: -
CDR3 protein: CASSLPGLPPWISNQPQHF
CDR3 DNA: TGTGCCAGCAGTTTACCTGGACTGCCCCCCTGGATTAGCAATCAGCCCCAGCATTTT